This T cell receptor (beta chain) was captured by sequencing in a study of read filtering for tumor transcriptome and immune sequencing. Study-level information: Patients were about 17 male and about 15 female, mean age approximately 70 years, range about 45 to 85.

Sampling of bone marrow took place during active disease in every patient. The library was built from roughly 400 ng RNA with molecular barcoded adaptors for alpha/delta and beta/gamma chains. TCRdb called the reads again in MiXCR, with one record for every CDR3 protein. Among 40,000 to 50,000 distinct CDR3 sequences listed, about an eighth were seen once. Germline V gives CDR1 SQVTM, CDR2 ANQGSEA. V was trimmed by 4 bases and J by 5 bases, leaving 17 bases between them. There are 14 residues in the CDR3. This clonotype was recorded many times. This sequence originates from a donor at least 40 years old with multiple myeloma. Sequencing was done on a sample of a population of CD138-negative cells sorted from bone marrow. The J gene is TRBJ2-5, the V gene TRBV29-1, with a possible D match to TRBD2 (6 bases). The CDR3 nucleotides are TGCAGCGTTGTTGACGGGGGTTTACAGGAGACCCAGTACTTC. Translation: CSVVDGGLQETQYF. The entire variable domain, with the rest obtained from reference TRBV29-1 and TRBJ2-5, is as follows: SAVISQKPSRDICQRGTSLTIQCQVDSQVTMMFWYRQQPGQSLTLIATANQGSEATYESGFVIDKFPISRPNLTFSTLTVSNMSPEDSSIYLCSVVDGGLQETQYFGPGTRLLVL.